One and the same sample provided the 28 T cell receptor beta chains below, sequenced in a study of OX40 agonist ivuxolimab in advanced cancers. Sequencing used immunoSEQ multiplex PCR; TCRdb keeps in-frame clones, though not all of them. The profile covers more than 35,000 clones, with approximately 90% appearing a single time and roughly 2.4% taken by the ten largest. The source was CD4+ or CD8+ T cells sorted from blood, collected in a trial of the OX40 agonist ivuxolimab. The receptor source for this set is an adult with an advanced solid tumor such as melanoma, head and neck, liver or kidney cancer.

Here the CDR3 reads CASSSGRDPTEAFF. The DNA for the CDR3 is TGCGCCAGCAGTTCGGGGCGCGATCCCACTGAAGCTTTCTTT. The chain links TRBV5-1 to TRBJ1-1; possible D gene TRBD1, 5 bases. Deletions cut 5 bases from V and 4 bases from J, with 15 bases between. The CDR3 is made up of 14 amino acids. Per the germline V gene, CDR1 is SGHRS and CDR2 is YFSETQ.

The chain combines TRBV7-9 with TRBJ1-5; D gene ambiguous. The CDR3 is 15 amino acids. V was clipped by 3 bases and J by 0 bases, with 9 bases between them. Germline CDR1 SEHNR, CDR2 FQNEAQ (reference sequence). In nucleotides, the CDR3 is TGTGCCAGCAGCTTGTCGGATTTTAGCAATCAGCCCCAGCATTTT. Translated: CASSLSDFSNQPQHF.

CDR3 in DNA: TGTGCCAGTAGCCGGGACAGGGGGGGCTACAATGAGCAGTTCTTC. Amino acid sequence: CASSRDRGGYNEQFF. The genes are TRBV5-5 and TRBJ2-1, with 11 bases fitting TRBD1. This CDR3 comprises 15 residues. J gave up 3 bases and V 8 bases, and 7 bases lay outside the gene matches. Germline-derived CDR1 and CDR2 are SGHKS and YYEKEE (reference sequence).

This clone was counted a single time. The chain couples TRBV5-1 to TRBJ2-1, with D perhaps assigned TRBD1 or TRBD2 (5 bases each). The V gene's germline CDR1 is SGHRS and CDR2 YFSETQ. V was pared by 0 bases and J by 10 bases, with 17 bases between. The CDR3 loop spans 15 amino acids. This chain's CDR3 is CASSLDGTAPGEQFF. CDR3 nucleotides: TGCGCCAGCAGCTTGGACGGGACCGCTCCCGGAGAGCAGTTCTTC.

The chain joins TRBV11-2 to TRBJ1-3, with TRBD1 as a possible D gene (6 bases). Germline CDR1 and CDR2: SGHAT and FQNNGV. This CDR3 has 17 amino acids. Trimming stripped 5 bases from V and 3 bases from J, with 20 bases between. The CDR3 DNA sequence: TGTGCCAGCAGCCAGGGGCGACAGCGGAGACGTGGAAACACCATATATTTT. Translation: CASSQGRQRRRGNTIYF.

This clone was detected once. V gene TRBV27 combines with J gene TRBJ2-5; 10 bases line up with TRBD2. V lost 5 bases and J lost 6; bases outside the gene matches: 24. Germline values: CDR1 MNHEY, CDR2 SMNVEV (reference sequence). The CDR3 is 20 residues long. The CDR3 region has the DNA TGTGCCAGCAGTCACCGACCGGTGAGCGGGGGGGCCGGTGGAATGAAGACCCAGTACTTC. Its translation: CASSHRPVSGGAGGMKTQYF.

The V gene is TRBV5-1, the J gene TRBJ2-5, with D tentatively TRBD1 (6 bases). Germline V gene data show CDR1 as SGHRS and CDR2 as YFSETQ. V lost 2 bases to trimming and J lost 5 bases, with 16 bases between them. This CDR3 contains 15 residues. CDR3: CASSFFRGRGETQYF. CDR3 bases: TGCGCCAGCAGCTTCTTCCGGGGTAGGGGGGAGACCCAGTACTTC.

The J gene is TRBJ2-5, the V gene TRBV2; TRBD2 agrees at 13 bases. V lost 10 bases and J lost 0; bases outside the gene matches: 8. CDR3 length equals 16 residues. Germline V gene sequence: CDR1 SNHLY, CDR2 FYNNEI. CDR3 bases: TGTGCCACCCGACGACTAGCGGGGGGCGACCAAGAGACCCAGTACTTC. Amino acid sequence: CATRRLAGGDQETQYF.

This clone was counted once. The gene calls are TRBV7-9 and TRBJ2-7; D assignment may be TRBD1 or TRBD2 (5 bases each). The CDR3 extends over 14 amino acids. Trimming cost V 2 bases and J 4 bases, with 12 bases left between them. CDR1 and CDR2 (germline): SEHNR, FQNEAQ (reference sequence). In DNA, the CDR3 is TGTGCCAGCAGCTTATTAGGGGCGGGTTACGAGCAGTACTTC. This encodes CASSLLGAGYEQYF. The full variable domain, with the rest looked up from reference TRBV7-9 and TRBJ2-7, is DTGVSQNPRHKITKRGQNVTFRCDPISEHNRLYWYRQTLGQGPEFLTYFQNEAQLEKSRLLSDRFSAERPKGSFSTLEIQRTEQGDSAMYLCASSLLGAGYEQYFGPGTRLTVT.

The V gene is TRBV7-2, the J gene TRBJ2-3; tentative D call: TRBD1 (5 bases). Germline loops: CDR1 SGHTA, CDR2 FQGNSA. V lost 5 bases to trimming and J lost 8 bases, with 17 bases between them. This CDR3 spans 14 amino acids. The CDR3 DNA is TGTGCCAGCAGCCCAACAGCAGGGTCCGGTACGCAGTATTTT. Translation gives CASSPTAGSGTQYF.

This chain joins TRBV18 and TRBJ2-1; TRBD2 agrees at 9 bases. This CDR3 has 16 amino acids. The V gene end was trimmed by 3 bases and the J gene end by 4 bases; junction bases not matched to a gene: 7. Per germline, CDR1 KGHSH and CDR2 LQKENI. The CDR3 is CASSPTGLAGYNEQFF. For the CDR3, the DNA is TGTGCCAGCTCACCGACGGGACTAGCAGGGTACAATGAGCAGTTCTTC.

The chain joins TRBV5-4 to TRBJ2-7; 7 bases map to TRBD1. After removal of 4 bases from V and 4 bases from J, the junction contained 8 bases not matched to a gene. The CDR3 spans 14 residues. Germline CDR1 and CDR2: SGHNT and YYREEE (reference sequence). CDR3 nucleotides: TGTGCCAGCAGCCAACGGACAGGCTCGTACGAGCAGTACTTC. Protein product: CASSQRTGSYEQYF.

This chain uses TRBV7-2 with TRBJ2-7, with D unclear. Germline CDR1 SGHTA, CDR2 FQGNSA. The CDR3 is made up of 14 amino acids. V was trimmed by 1 base and J by 4 bases, leaving 11 bases between them. CDR3 coding DNA: TGTGCCAGCAGCTTAGGCGTGACACTTTACGAGCAGTACTTC. Translation gives CASSLGVTLYEQYF.

Concerning this clone: The germline gene is not matched at one end of the junction; a read error may be the cause. Other DNA sequences of this sample code for an identical CDR3. J is TRBJ2-1 and V is TRBV9; D might be TRBD2 (5 bases). The CDR3 runs 11 residues. Germline V CDR1 and CDR2: SGDLS, YYNGEE. Here the CDR3 reads CASSAHGEQFF. The CDR3 bases are TGTGCCAGTAGCGCCCACGGTGAGCAGTTCTTC.

The chain joins TRBV27 to TRBJ1-2, with 9 bases matching TRBD1. V shed 4 bases and J 4 bases; nucleotides not matched to a gene: 7. The CDR3 is 15 amino acids. Germline loops: CDR1 MNHEY, CDR2 SMNVEV (reference sequence). The CDR3 region is CASSSYRGQSYGYTF. CDR3 nucleotide sequence: TGTGCCAGCAGTTCCTACAGGGGGCAAAGCTATGGCTACACCTTC.

This chain joins TRBV7-8 and TRBJ1-6; D remains ambiguous. The ends were cut back, 1 base at V and 11 bases at J, with 9 bases in the middle. This CDR3 has 13 residues. Germline V gives CDR1 SGHVS, CDR2 FQNEAQ. CDR3 residues: CASSLDRAAPLHF. In DNA form, the CDR3 reads TGTGCCAGCAGCTTAGACCGGGCGGCACCCCTCCACTTT.

The V gene is TRBV6-5, the J gene TRBJ2-5; the D is unclear. Judging by the DNA end, TRBJ2-7 fits better; the J call may be wrong. Looked up from germline, CDR1 is MNHEY and CDR2 is SVGAGI. This CDR3 has 13 amino acids. CDR3 sequence (DNA): TGTGCCAGCAGTTACTCTCTGCTTGGCGAGCAGTACTTC. It yields the protein CASSYSLLGEQYF.

The chain links TRBV2 to TRBJ2-7; 8 nucleotides line up with TRBD1. Germline-derived CDR1 and CDR2 are SNHLY and FYNNEI. The CDR3 length is 13 residues. The V and J ends lost 7 bases and 5 bases, in that order; junction bases with no gene match: 7. The CDR3 coding sequence is TGTGCCAGCAAATGGACAGGGACCCACGAGCAGTACTTC. Translated, it gives CASKWTGTHEQYF.

The chain is built from TRBV28 and TRBJ2-5; 7 bases align to TRBD1. This CDR3 is built from 13 residues. The junction had 8 bases not matched to a gene; V was cut back by 7 bases and J by 6 bases. Per the germline V gene, CDR1 is MDHEN and CDR2 is SYDVKM. CDR3 amino acids: CASKRQGGKTQYF. DNA for the CDR3: TGTGCCAGCAAAAGACAGGGCGGAAAGACCCAGTACTTC.

The chain has TRBV14 and TRBJ2-1, with TRBD2 identical over 7 bases. This CDR3 has 13 residues. After removal of 5 bases from V and 4 bases from J, the junction contained 2 bases not matched to a gene. CDR1 is SGHDN and CDR2 is FVKESK in the germline V gene. The CDR3 nucleotides read TGTGCCAGCAGCGCGGGAGATTACAATGAGCAGTTCTTC. It specifies CASSAGDYNEQFF.

The chain recombines TRBV5-4 with TRBJ1-4; 7 bases match TRBD1. The CDR3 has 16 residues. Trimming at V came to 3 bases and at J to 6 bases, leaving 11 bases not matched to a gene. Germline-derived CDR1 and CDR2 are SGHNT and YYREEE (reference sequence). DNA of the CDR3: TGTGCCAGCAGCTCCGGGGGTACAGGGGAGGATGAAAAACTGTTTTTT. It translates to CASSSGGTGEDEKLFF.

V and J are TRBV6-5 and TRBJ1-1; D is ambiguous. Trimming pared 5 bases from V and 1 base from J, leaving 14 bases between. Germline V gene data show CDR1 as MNHEY and CDR2 as SVGAGI. The CDR3 has 15 residues. CDR3: CASSQERAANTEAFF. The CDR3 nucleotides are TGTGCCAGCAGTCAAGAAAGGGCCGCGAACACTGAAGCTTTCTTT.

This chain connects TRBV20-1 to TRBJ2-3, with D perhaps matching TRBD1 or TRBD2 (5 bases each). The germline V and J ends were trimmed by 6 bases and 2 bases, with 6 bases remaining between them. The germline V gene encodes CDR1 DFQATT and CDR2 SNEGSKA (reference sequence). The CDR3 has 11 amino acids. CDR3 in amino acids: CSAGTTDTQYF. For the CDR3, the DNA is TGCAGTGCCGGGACCACAGATACGCAGTATTTT.

This clone was detected a few times. This specimen includes other DNA sequences encoding the same CDR3. The rearrangement links TRBV9 to TRBJ2-1, with 12 nucleotides matching TRBD2. Germline V CDR1 and CDR2: SGDLS, YYNGEE. The CDR3 has 17 amino acids. J was trimmed by 0 bases and V by 2 bases; bases with no gene match: 3. Here the CDR3 DNA reads TGTGCCAGCAGCGTCGGACTAGCGGGGAGCTCCTACAATGAGCAGTTCTTC. Amino acid sequence: CASSVGLAGSSYNEQFF.

The DNA of the CDR3 is TGTGCCAGCAGCTTATTGGCAGGGTTCACTGAAGCTTTCTTT. Its protein product is CASSLLAGFTEAFF. The chain couples TRBV7-9 to TRBJ1-1; D possibly corresponds to TRBD1 (5 bases). The germline gives CDR1 SEHNR, CDR2 FQNEAQ (reference sequence). CDR3 length: 14 residues. V was cut by 2 bases and J by 4 bases, with 11 bases left in between.

V and J are TRBV4-3 and TRBJ1-1; D is ambiguous. The CDR3 covers 14 residues. Germline loops: CDR1 LGHNA, CDR2 YSLEER. V was trimmed by 0 bases and J by 2 bases, leaving 7 bases between them. CDR3 protein: CASSQEAANTEAFF. DNA of the CDR3: TGCGCCAGCAGCCAAGAGGCAGCTAACACTGAAGCTTTCTTT.

The chain carries TRBV30 and TRBJ2-3; 9 bases are shared with TRBD2. CDR3 length equals 13 residues. The germline V gene has CDR1 GTSNPN and CDR2 SVGIG (reference sequence). V trimming: 3 bases; J trimming: 14 bases; junction bases outside the gene matches: 12. The CDR3 region is CAWSFASGVLRYF. DNA for the CDR3: TGTGCCTGGAGCTTCGCTAGCGGGGTCCTAAGGTATTTT.

This clone was seen only once. Written as DNA, the CDR3 is TGTGCCAGTAGTACGACACCTGGGGGCACTGAAGCTTTCTTT. It codes for CASSTTPGGTEAFF. The gene calls are TRBV19 and TRBJ1-1; possibly TRBD1 for D (5 bases). Trimming took 4 bases from V and 4 from J, leaving 13 bases between them. The germline CDR1 and CDR2 sequences are LNHDA and SQIVND (reference sequence). The CDR3 consists of 14 residues.